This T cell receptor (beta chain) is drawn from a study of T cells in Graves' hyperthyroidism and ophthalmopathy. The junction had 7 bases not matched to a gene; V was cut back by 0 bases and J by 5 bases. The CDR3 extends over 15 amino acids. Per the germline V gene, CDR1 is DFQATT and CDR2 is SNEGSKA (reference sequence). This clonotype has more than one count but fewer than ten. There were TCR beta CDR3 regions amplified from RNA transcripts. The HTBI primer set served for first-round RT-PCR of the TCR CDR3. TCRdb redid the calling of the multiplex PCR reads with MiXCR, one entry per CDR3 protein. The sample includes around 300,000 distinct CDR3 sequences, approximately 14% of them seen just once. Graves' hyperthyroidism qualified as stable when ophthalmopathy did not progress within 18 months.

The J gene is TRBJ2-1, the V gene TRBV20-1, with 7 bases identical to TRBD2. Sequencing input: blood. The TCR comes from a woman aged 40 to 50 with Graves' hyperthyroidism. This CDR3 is CSARDSGGGDNEQFF. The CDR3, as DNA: TGCAGTGCTAGAGATTCGGGGGGAGGGGACAATGAGCAGTTCTTC.